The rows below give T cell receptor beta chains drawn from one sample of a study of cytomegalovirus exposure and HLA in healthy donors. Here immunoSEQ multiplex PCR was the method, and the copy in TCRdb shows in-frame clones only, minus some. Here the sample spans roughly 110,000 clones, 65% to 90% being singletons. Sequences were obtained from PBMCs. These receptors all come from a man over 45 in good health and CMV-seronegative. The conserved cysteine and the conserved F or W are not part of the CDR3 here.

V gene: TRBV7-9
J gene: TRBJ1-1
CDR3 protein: ASSLKGGQGLL

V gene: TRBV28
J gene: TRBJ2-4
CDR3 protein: ASSLGGGQGGNIQY

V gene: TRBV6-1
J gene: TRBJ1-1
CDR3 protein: ASSEMGASNTEAF

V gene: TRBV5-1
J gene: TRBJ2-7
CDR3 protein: ASSFDPGLAGSPY

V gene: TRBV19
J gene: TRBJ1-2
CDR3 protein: ASSMLRDRGTYGYT

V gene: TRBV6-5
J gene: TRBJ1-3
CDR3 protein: ASTEGVSGNTIY

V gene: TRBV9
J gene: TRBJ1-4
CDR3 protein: ASSVGTGGNEKLF

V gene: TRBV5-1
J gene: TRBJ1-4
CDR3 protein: ASSFKTGYEKLF

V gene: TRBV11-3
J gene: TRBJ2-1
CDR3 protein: ASSLEGGRDNEQF

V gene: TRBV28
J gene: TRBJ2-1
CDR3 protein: ASSVIRVMNEQF

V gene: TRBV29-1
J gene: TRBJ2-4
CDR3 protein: SVTGDVAKNIQY

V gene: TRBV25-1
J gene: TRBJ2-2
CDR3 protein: ASSPANTGELF

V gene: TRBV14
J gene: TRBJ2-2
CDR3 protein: ASSQNSGATGELF

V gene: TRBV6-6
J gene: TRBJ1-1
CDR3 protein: ASSEELEAF

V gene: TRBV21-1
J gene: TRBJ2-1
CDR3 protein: ASSAGGAGQGANEQF

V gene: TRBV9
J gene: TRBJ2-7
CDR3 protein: ASSVEAGFAYEQY

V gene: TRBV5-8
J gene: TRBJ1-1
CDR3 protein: ASSTGTGVFIWDVAF

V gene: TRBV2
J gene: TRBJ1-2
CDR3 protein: ASRVTLDGYT

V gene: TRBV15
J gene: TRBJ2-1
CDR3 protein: ATSRDLRGAGEQF

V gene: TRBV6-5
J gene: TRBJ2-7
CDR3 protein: ASRGLAEQY

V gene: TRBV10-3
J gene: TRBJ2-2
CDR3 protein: AISELQGAGELF

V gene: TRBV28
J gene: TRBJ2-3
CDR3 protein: ASSSSGGPTTDTQY

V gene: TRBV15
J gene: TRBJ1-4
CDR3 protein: ATSRAQQGGEKLF

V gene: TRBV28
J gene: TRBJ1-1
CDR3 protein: ASSRLLNTEAF

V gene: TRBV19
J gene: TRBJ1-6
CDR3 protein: ASRPGTGFNSPLH

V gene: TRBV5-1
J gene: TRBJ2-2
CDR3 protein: ASSLDRGTGELF

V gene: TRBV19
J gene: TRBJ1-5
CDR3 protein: ASSYGAAQYSNQPQH

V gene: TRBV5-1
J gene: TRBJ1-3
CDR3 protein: ASSFGGTGNTIY

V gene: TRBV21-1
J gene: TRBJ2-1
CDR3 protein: ASSRGTKAHHEQF

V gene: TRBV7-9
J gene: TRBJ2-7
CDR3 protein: SSSPRSAYEQY

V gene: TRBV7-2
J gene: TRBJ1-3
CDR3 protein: ASSPRGSGNTIY

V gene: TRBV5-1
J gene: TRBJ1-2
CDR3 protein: ASSLGSEAYGYT

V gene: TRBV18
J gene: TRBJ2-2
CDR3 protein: ASLKERSGELF

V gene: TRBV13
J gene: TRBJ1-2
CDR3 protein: ASSLAQGGYGYT

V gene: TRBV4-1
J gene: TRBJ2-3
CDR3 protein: ASSYTGTSLTDTQY

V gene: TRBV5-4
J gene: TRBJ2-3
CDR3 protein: ASSRLGTSGGAGTDTQY

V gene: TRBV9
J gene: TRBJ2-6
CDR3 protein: ASSVSASGANVLT

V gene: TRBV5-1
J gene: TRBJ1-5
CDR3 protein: ASSPNTGSNQPQH

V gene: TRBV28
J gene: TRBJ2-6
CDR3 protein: ASSFVSGANVLT

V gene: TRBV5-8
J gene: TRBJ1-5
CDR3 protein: ASSLGRGSIRPQH

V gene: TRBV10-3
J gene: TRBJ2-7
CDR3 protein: AIKDKGEVYEQY

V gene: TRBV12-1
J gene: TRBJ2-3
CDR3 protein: ASLPDRATDTQY

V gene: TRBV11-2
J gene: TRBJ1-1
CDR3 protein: ASSLWAGDTEAF

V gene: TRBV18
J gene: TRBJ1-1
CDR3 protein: ASSPGQGTTEAF

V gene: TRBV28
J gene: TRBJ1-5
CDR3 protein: ASSLLQGAGQPQH

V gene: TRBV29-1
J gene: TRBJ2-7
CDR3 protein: SARLAVEQY

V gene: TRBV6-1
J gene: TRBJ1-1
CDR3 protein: ASSGGTRNTEAF

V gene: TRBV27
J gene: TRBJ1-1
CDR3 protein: ASLLDIEAF

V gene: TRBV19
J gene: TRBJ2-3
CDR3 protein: ASSIDRLAGGFTLRTDTQY

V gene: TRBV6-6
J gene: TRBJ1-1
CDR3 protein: ASSLQVEAF

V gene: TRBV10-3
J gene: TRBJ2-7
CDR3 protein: AISPRLISYEQY

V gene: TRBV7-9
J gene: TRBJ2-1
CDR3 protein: ASSLAGAGGHNEQF

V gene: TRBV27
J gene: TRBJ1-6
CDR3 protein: ASSKTGDQYNSPLH

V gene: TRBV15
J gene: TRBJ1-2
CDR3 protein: ATSREGYRPTEGYT